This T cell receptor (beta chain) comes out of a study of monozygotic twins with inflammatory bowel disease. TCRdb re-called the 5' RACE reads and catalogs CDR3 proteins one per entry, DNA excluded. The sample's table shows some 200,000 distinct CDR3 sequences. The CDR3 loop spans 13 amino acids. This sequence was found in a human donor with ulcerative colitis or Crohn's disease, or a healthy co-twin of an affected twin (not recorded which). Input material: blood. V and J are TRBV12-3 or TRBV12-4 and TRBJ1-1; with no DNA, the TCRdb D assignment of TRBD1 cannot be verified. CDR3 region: CASTPALSGLVFF.